This paragraph reports one TCR beta chain. Profiled with immunoSEQ multiplex PCR; TCRdb holds only in-frame clones, not every one. The sample consists of about 120,000 clones, about 78% of them appearing once. This CDR3 is built from 19 residues. CDR1 is SGDLS, CDR2 YYNGEE, per germline. The germline V and J ends were trimmed by 1 base and 3 bases, with 22 bases remaining between them. The data derive from a study of blood T cell repertoires in COVID-19. Sample: peripheral blood. The gene calls are TRBV9 and TRBJ2-2; weak D call: TRBD2 (5 bases). The TCR was taken from a man aged 65 to 85 with acute or convalescent COVID-19. CDR3 DNA sequence: TGTGCCAGCAGCGTACTAGCTTCCCCTGCATCTCGCTACACCGGGGAGCTGTTTTTT. Protein product: CASSVLASPASRYTGELFF.